The source of this T cell receptor (beta chain) is a study of cytomegalovirus exposure and HLA in healthy donors. With 2 bases clipped from V and 5 bases from J, the junction kept 4 bases outside the gene matches. CDR3 length equals 14 residues. The germline V gene encodes CDR1 SGHRS and CDR2 YFSETQ. This clone was recorded once. Vbeta (60) and Jbeta (13) primers were used in the PCR. Method: immunoSEQ multiplex PCR; TCRdb's copy keeps in-frame clones and lacks some. This sample has around 150,000 clones, with about 80% found just once. The chain joins TRBV5-1 to TRBJ1-1; TRBD1 agrees at 9 bases. The material sequenced was PBMCs. This clonotype was sampled from a man between 25 and 39 years old in good health and CMV-seropositive. The CDR3, as DNA: TGCGCCAGCAGCTTCGGACAGGGGTCGACTGAAGCTTTCTTT. Translating it yields CASSFGQGSTEAFF.